Listed below are T cell receptor beta chains from one sample, sequenced in a study of T cells in Graves' hyperthyroidism and ophthalmopathy. TCRdb independently ran MiXCR on the multiplex PCR reads; one entry per CDR3 protein. Among 300,000 to 450,000 distinct CDR3 sequences listed, around 15% were seen once. Material for sequencing was blood. The receptors derive from a woman in her twenties or thirties with Graves' ophthalmopathy. The CDR3 runs from the conserved cysteine through the conserved F or W. D genes are given only for firm matches. Size is stated for part of the rows, as once, few or many counts, or as a class when the clone is expanded.

d_call clone_size j_call v_call cdr3_nt cdr3_aa
TRBD1 few TRBJ2-6 TRBV24-1 TGTGCCACCAGGAAGTTGGACAGGGGGAGGGATGGGGCCAACGTCCTGACTTTC CATRKLDRGRDGANVLTF
NA many TRBJ1-2 TRBV5-5 TGTGCCAGCAGCTTGGGCGGCGGGGCTAACTATGGCTACACCTTC CASSLGGGANYGYTF
NA many TRBJ1-4 TRBV30 TGTGCCTGTCTCGACCGGGCAACTAATGAAAAACTGTTTTTT CACLDRATNEKLFF
TRBD1 NA TRBJ1-6 TRBV5-5 TGTGCCAGCAGAATGACAGGGGAAAATTCACCCCTCCACTTT CASRMTGENSPLHF
TRBD1 many TRBJ2-7 TRBV2 TGTGCCAGCGTTGACAAGACAGGGGATACCTACGAGCAGTACTTC CASVDKTGDTYEQYF
TRBD2 many TRBJ2-5 TRBV10-3 TGTGCCATCGGAGGACTAGCGGGGCAAGAGACCCAGTACTTC CAIGGLAGQETQYF
TRBD1 many TRBJ1-1 TRBV24-1 TGTGCCACCAGTGACGGAGGGACAGGGAACGCTGAAGCTTTCTTT CATSDGGTGNAEAFF
NA many TRBJ1-2 TRBV3-1 TGTGCCAGCAGCCAAGAATGGGTGGATGGCTACACCTTC CASSQEWVDGYTF
NA NA TRBJ2-7 TRBV30 TGTGCCTGGAAACGCACTTACGAGCAGTACTTC CAWKRTYEQYF
TRBD1 NA TRBJ1-4 TRBV9 TGTGCCAGCAACCCCCGCAGGGGGTTCGTTGAAAAACTGTTTTTT CASNPRRGFVEKLFF
TRBD1 NA TRBJ2-1 TRBV5-4 TGTGCCAGCAGCCTACCGGGACAGGGTCGCAATGAGCAGTTCTTC CASSLPGQGRNEQFF
NA many TRBJ1-3 TRBV28 TGTGCCAGCCATGGGTTGAGCTCTGGAAACACCATATATTTT CASHGLSSGNTIYF
TRBD1 many TRBJ2-5 TRBV20-1 TGCAGTGCCCCAGCGTCCGGACAGGGTGTGGAGACCCAGTACTTC CSAPASGQGVETQYF
NA many TRBJ1-6 TRBV12-3/TRBV12-4 TGTGCCAGCACCGTAACAGGGATTAATTCACCCCTCCACTTT CASTVTGINSPLHF
NA many TRBJ2-3 TRBV3-1 TGTGCCAGCAGCCAAAGGGGGGGGGGGAGGCAAGATACGCAGTATTTT CASSQRGGGRQDTQYF
TRBD1 NA TRBJ2-3 TRBV20-1 TGCAGTGGGGGACAGGGTTTGGCCACAGATACGCAGTATTTT CSGGQGLATDTQYF
NA many TRBJ1-2 TRBV28 TGTGCCAGCAGTCCCCAGTCGGTTAGGGTCTATGGCTACACCTTC CASSPQSVRVYGYTF
NA NA TRBJ1-5 TRBV6-1 TGTGCCAGCAGTGAGTCAGGGGCACCTGATACCCAGCCCCAGCATTTT CASSESGAPDTQPQHF
NA many TRBJ2-3 TRBV2 TGTGCCAGCAGCGACAGAAGCACAGATACGCAGTATTTT CASSDRSTDTQYF
NA NA TRBJ1-1 TRBV28 TGTGCCAGCCCCCGGCCACTGAACACTGAAGCTTTCTTT CASPRPLNTEAFF
NA NA TRBJ2-7 TRBV6-5 TGTGCCAGCAGTTACGCGGGCGCAGTGACTACCTACGAGCAGTACTTC CASSYAGAVTTYEQYF
TRBD2 many TRBJ2-3 TRBV20-1 TGCAGTGCGATAAGCGGGGGGGTTCGGTTAGATACGCAGTATTTT CSAISGGVRLDTQYF
TRBD2 NA TRBJ2-1 TRBV2 TGTGCCAGCAGTGGGGGAGAAGGGGCGGGGGACAATGAGCAGTTCTTC CASSGGEGAGDNEQFF
NA few TRBJ1-3 TRBV6-1 TGTGCCAGCAGGAGCTCTGGAAACACCATATATTTT CASRSSGNTIYF
NA few TRBJ2-6 TRBV15 TGTGCCACCAGCAAAACGGACCGGAGCTCTGGGGCCAACGTCCTGACTTTC CATSKTDRSSGANVLTF
TRBD2 NA TRBJ2-5 TRBV2 TGTGCCAGCAGTTTAGGACTAGCGGGGGAGCAAGAGACCCAGTACTTC CASSLGLAGEQETQYF
NA many TRBJ2-5 TRBV2 TGTGCCAGCAGTGAAGCCGAACAAGAGACCCAGTACTTC CASSEAEQETQYF
TRBD2 few TRBJ2-6 TRBV12-3/TRBV12-4 TGTGCCAGCAGTTCCCTTCCGATTTTAGCGGGACAAAGCTCTGGGGCCAACGTCCTGACTTTC CASSSLPILAGQSSGANVLTF
NA many TRBJ1-1 TRBV7-2 TGTGCCAGCAGCGTGGGGTGGGGCCGGGACACTGAAGCTTTCTTT CASSVGWGRDTEAFF
NA many TRBJ2-7 TRBV7-3 TGTGCCAGCAGCTTATCTTCGGGGAACTACGAGCAGTACTTC CASSLSSGNYEQYF
NA NA TRBJ1-4 TRBV2 TGTGCCAGCAGTGAGAATAAACTGTTTTTT CASSENKLFF
NA many TRBJ2-3 TRBV28 TGTGCCAGCAGTTACAGGGTTATGAGCACAGATACGCAGTATTTT CASSYRVMSTDTQYF
TRBD1 many TRBJ1-2 TRBV5-1 TGCGCCAGCAGCTCAACAGGGGGCAACTATGGCTACACCTTC CASSSTGGNYGYTF
NA many TRBJ2-5 TRBV15 TGTGCCACCAGCAGAGCCCCCCAGGAGGAGACCCAGTACTTC CATSRAPQEETQYF
NA NA TRBJ2-1 TRBV10-2 TGCGCCAGCAGTGAGACGGGAATCCAGTTCTTC CASSETGIQFF
NA many TRBJ2-5 TRBV20-1 TGCAGTGCTGGTCCCCTTGGGGAGACCCAGTACTTC CSAGPLGETQYF
NA few TRBJ1-2 TRBV19 TGTGCCAGTAGGGCCTCCTATGGCTACACCTTC CASRASYGYTF
NA few TRBJ2-7 TRBV28 TGTGCCAGCAGTTCACCAGGGGATTTAGCCTCCTACGAGCAGTACTTC CASSSPGDLASYEQYF
NA many TRBJ2-5 TRBV11-2 TGTGCCAGCAGCTTAGGTTTCGGGACCCAGTACTTC CASSLGFGTQYF
NA many TRBJ1-1 TRBV7-2 TGTGCCAGCAGCTTAGTGGGGGGGGACACTGAAGCTTTCTTT CASSLVGGDTEAFF
NA many TRBJ2-7 TRBV7-3 TGTGCCAGCAGCTTAACCCCAGGGTCGTACGAGCAGTACTTC CASSLTPGSYEQYF
NA many TRBJ2-1 TRBV9 TGTGCCAGCAGCGTAGAAGGGACCTACAATGAGCAGTTCTTC CASSVEGTYNEQFF